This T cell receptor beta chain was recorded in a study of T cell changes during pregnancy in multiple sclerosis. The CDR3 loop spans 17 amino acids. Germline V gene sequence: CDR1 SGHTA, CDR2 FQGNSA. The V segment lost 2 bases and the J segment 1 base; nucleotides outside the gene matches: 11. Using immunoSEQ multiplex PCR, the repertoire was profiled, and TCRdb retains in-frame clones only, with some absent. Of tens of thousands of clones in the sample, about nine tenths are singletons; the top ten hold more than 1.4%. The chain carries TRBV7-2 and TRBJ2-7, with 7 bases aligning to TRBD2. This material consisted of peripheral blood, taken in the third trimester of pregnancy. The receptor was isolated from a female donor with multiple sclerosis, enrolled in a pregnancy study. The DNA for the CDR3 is TGTGCCAGCAGCTTACCCCTTTGGGGCGGGAGATCCTACGAGCAGTACTTC. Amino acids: CASSLPLWGGRSYEQYF.